A selection of T cell receptor beta chains follows, all from one sample in a study of radiotherapy plus CTLA-4 blockade in lung cancer. Sequencing was performed with immunoSEQ multiplex PCR; in TCRdb, only in-frame clones are kept and a portion is missing. Among some 73,000 clones, around 74% were seen once, and the ten largest hold more than 8%. The sample here was peripheral blood, taken from a patient treated with radiotherapy plus ipilimumab. These receptors were collected from a human donor with non-small cell lung cancer whose response to radiotherapy plus ipilimumab could not be evaluated. The CDR3 runs from the conserved cysteine through the conserved F or W. D genes are given only for firm matches. Clone size is stated in some rows and not others, as once, few, many or a class when expanded.

18	TRBD1	NA	TRBV5-1	TRBJ2-7	CASSSLPIYRGESYEQYF	TGCGCCAGCAGCTCCCTTCCGATTTACAGGGGAGAATCCTACGAGCAGTACTTC
14	TRBD1	NA	TRBV27	TRBJ2-7	CASSLDRSSYEQYF	TGTGCCAGCAGTTTGGACAGGAGCTCCTACGAGCAGTACTTC
12	NA	few	TRBV18	TRBJ2-7	CASSSLATEQYF	TGTGCCAGCTCGTCCCTAGCGACTGAGCAGTACTTC
16	TRBD2	NA	TRBV4-2	TRBJ2-2	CASSLGSGTNTGELFF	TGTGCCAGCAGCTTGGGTAGCGGGACGAACACCGGGGAGCTGTTTTTT
12	TRBD1	NA	TRBV30	TRBJ1-1	CAWSSGTGIVFF	TGTGCCTGGAGTTCCGGGACAGGTATCGTTTTCTTT
12	NA	NA	TRBV29-1	TRBJ1-1	CSVDGLNTEAFF	TGCAGCGTTGATGGCCTGAACACTGAAGCTTTCTTT
16	TRBD1	NA	TRBV7-9	TRBJ2-1	CASSSSGTGGHNEQFF	TGTGCCAGCAGCTCCTCGGGGACAGGGGGCCACAATGAGCAGTTCTTC
15	TRBD2	NA	TRBV6-6	TRBJ2-1	CASYSSGRVYNEQFF	TGTGCCAGCTATTCAAGCGGGAGAGTCTACAATGAGCAGTTCTTC
17	NA	few	TRBV27	TRBJ1-6	CASSLSPGSSYNSPLHF	TGTGCCAGCAGTTTATCGCCGGGGAGCTCCTATAATTCACCCCTCCACTTT
18	TRBD2	NA	TRBV28	TRBJ2-5	CASSSSGGTRSYQETQYF	TGTGCCAGCAGTTCTAGCGGGGGAACCCGCAGCTACCAAGAGACCCAGTACTTC
15	NA	NA	TRBV7-2	TRBJ2-7	CASSPYSAATYEQYF	TGTGCCAGCAGCCCCTACAGTGCAGCTACCTACGAGCAGTACTTC
14	TRBD1	NA	TRBV19	TRBJ2-3	CASSQWTGVDTQYF	TGTGCCAGTAGTCAATGGACAGGGGTGGATACGCAGTATTTT
15	NA	NA	TRBV14	TRBJ2-5	CASSQDSSTGETQYF	TGTGCCAGCAGCCAAGATAGTTCCACGGGGGAGACCCAGTACTTC
16	TRBD1	NA	TRBV4-2	TRBJ1-2	CASSQDQGQGGYGYTF	TGTGCCAGCAGCCAAGATCAAGGACAGGGCGGCTATGGCTACACCTTC
17	TRBD1	NA	TRBV10-3	TRBJ2-3	CAISESALDRGADTQYF	TGTGCCATCAGTGAGTCCGCCCTGGACAGGGGTGCAGATACGCAGTATTTT
13	NA	NA	TRBV29-1	TRBJ1-4	CSVVTGPNEKLFF	TGCAGCGTTGTGACAGGACCTAATGAAAAACTGTTTTTT
14	TRBD2	NA	TRBV2	TRBJ2-7	CASSVTGGPYEQYF	TGTGCCAGCAGTGTAACGGGAGGACCCTACGAGCAGTACTTC
15	NA	NA	TRBV11-2	TRBJ1-2	CASSLDISGFGGYTF	TGTGCCAGCAGCTTAGATATTAGCGGGTTTGGGGGCTACACCTTC
13	NA	NA	TRBV11-2	TRBJ2-5	CASSFSSSETQYF	TGTGCCAGCAGCTTTTCTAGTTCAGAGACCCAGTACTTC
15	TRBD2	NA	TRBV7-6	TRBJ2-1	CASSSREVSYNEQFF	TGTGCCAGCAGCTCCCGGGAGGTCTCCTACAATGAGCAGTTCTTC
13	NA	few	TRBV5-1	TRBJ1-1	CASSLGGFTEAFF	TGCGCCAGCAGCTTAGGCGGGTTCACTGAAGCTTTCTTT
15	NA	NA	TRBV12-5	TRBJ2-2	CASGPRRTPTGELFF	TGTGCTAGTGGGCCGAGGAGGACCCCCACCGGGGAGCTGTTTTTT
16	NA	NA	TRBV10-3	TRBJ1-5	CAISSTGTLGDQPQHF	TGTGCCATCAGTTCGACAGGCACACTGGGGGATCAGCCCCAGCATTTT
15	NA	once	TRBV28	TRBJ2-3	CASSSSGGGVDTQYF	TGTGCCAGCAGTTCCTCGGGAGGGGGCGTAGATACGCAGTATTTT
14	TRBD2	NA	TRBV5-1	TRBJ2-3	CASIPVAGDDTQYF	TGCGCCAGCATTCCTGTAGCGGGGGACGATACGCAGTATTTT
14	NA	NA	TRBV28	TRBJ1-2	CASSLGGADYGYTF	TGTGCCAGCAGCTTGGGGGGGGCAGACTATGGCTACACCTTC
20	NA	NA	TRBV6-1	TRBJ1-6	CASSEARRNGWGSYNSPLHF	TGTGCCAGCAGTGAAGCGCGGAGGAACGGATGGGGTTCCTATAATTCACCCCTCCACTTT
14	NA	NA	TRBV7-2	TRBJ1-2	CASSLGAGQAGYTF	TGTGCCAGCAGCTTAGGAGCGGGCCAGGCTGGCTACACCTTC
15	NA	once	TRBV25-1	TRBJ1-5	CASSESGGGNQPQHF	TGTGCCAGCAGTGAATCCGGCGGGGGTAATCAGCCCCAGCATTTT
16	NA	many	TRBV5-4	TRBJ2-6	CASSVEVLRGANVLTF	TGTGCCAGCTCCGTGGAGGTTCTGCGTGGGGCCAACGTCCTGACTTTC
14	NA	few	TRBV5-1	TRBJ2-3	CASSLRQRTDTQYF	TGCGCCAGCAGCTTGAGACAGCGCACAGATACGCAGTATTTT
13	NA	NA	TRBV28	TRBJ1-5	CASTTPFDQPQHF	TGTGCCAGCACCACTCCCTTTGATCAGCCCCAGCATTTT
16	TRBD2	NA	TRBV7-9	TRBJ2-1	CASSPRGDSSYNEQFF	TGTGCCAGCAGCCCACGGGGGGACTCCTCCTACAATGAGCAGTTCTTC
12	TRBD1	NA	TRBV5-4	TRBJ2-5	CASNRDSQTQYF	TGTGCCAGCAATCGGGACAGCCAGACCCAGTACTTC
14	NA	NA	TRBV6-5	TRBJ1-5	CASSGQPNNQPQHF	TGTGCCAGCAGCGGACAGCCAAACAATCAGCCCCAGCATTTT
15	TRBD1	NA	TRBV9	TRBJ1-2	CASSAGQGGIYGYTF	TGTGCCAGCAGCGCTGGACAGGGGGGAATTTATGGCTACACCTTC
15	TRBD1	few	TRBV5-1	TRBJ2-7	CASSLSGQGREEQYF	TGCGCCAGCAGCTTGTCTGGACAGGGGCGTGAAGAGCAGTACTTC
16	TRBD2	NA	TRBV19	TRBJ2-7	CASSTGTSGGSYEQYF	TGTGCCAGTAGTACCGGGACTAGCGGGGGGTCCTACGAGCAGTACTTC
15	TRBD1	NA	TRBV19	TRBJ1-4	CASRAGQGTNEKLFF	TGTGCCAGTAGGGCGGGACAGGGAACTAATGAAAAACTGTTTTTT
15	NA	NA	TRBV4-1	TRBJ2-7	CASSQGQGSHYEQYF	TGCGCCAGCAGCCAAGGGCAGGGCAGCCACTACGAGCAGTACTTC
14	TRBD1	NA	TRBV19	TRBJ2-7	CASRRDSQVGEQYF	TGTGCCAGCCGACGGGACAGTCAAGTGGGCGAGCAGTACTTC
15	NA	once	TRBV4-2	TRBJ2-7	CASSQDFADSYEQYF	TGTGCCAGCAGCCAAGATTTCGCGGATTCCTACGAGCAGTACTTC
14	NA	few	TRBV29-1	TRBJ1-5	CSVAGGYSNQPQHF	TGCAGCGTTGCGGGGGGGTATAGCAATCAGCCCCAGCATTTT
13	NA	few	TRBV6-1	TRBJ1-2	CASSLHRSYGYTF	TGTGCCAGCAGTCTCCACAGATCCTATGGCTACACCTTC
17	TRBD2	NA	TRBV14	TRBJ2-1	CASSQKGGLAGMGEQFF	TGTGCCAGCAGCCAAAAGGGGGGACTAGCGGGTATGGGTGAGCAGTTCTTC
15	TRBD1	once	TRBV5-1	TRBJ2-1	CASSFDRAPYNEQFF	TGCGCCAGCAGCTTCGACAGGGCCCCCTACAATGAGCAGTTCTTC
16	NA	NA	TRBV19	TRBJ1-5	CASSPLRGIGNQPQHF	TGTGCCAGTAGTCCCTTAAGGGGCATCGGCAATCAGCCCCAGCATTTT
19	TRBD2	NA	TRBV4-2	TRBJ2-3	CASSQGAGATVLFTDTQYF	TGTGCCAGCAGCCAGGGCGCGGGAGCAACCGTTCTTTTCACAGATACGCAGTATTTT
15	TRBD1	NA	TRBV19	TRBJ1-1	CATAGQGSSPTEAFF	TGTGCCACCGCGGGACAGGGTAGCTCCCCCACTGAAGCTTTCTTT
13	TRBD1	NA	TRBV6-5	TRBJ1-2	CASSDRVVRGYTF	TGTGCCAGCAGCGACAGGGTAGTGAGGGGCTACACCTTC
16	TRBD2	once	TRBV5-1	TRBJ2-3	CASSVVTSGGADTQYF	TGCGCCAGCAGCGTCGTGACTAGCGGGGGGGCGGATACGCAGTATTTT
14	TRBD1	few	TRBV7-3	TRBJ2-3	CASSPDRSGDTQYF	TGTGCCAGCAGCCCGGACAGGTCAGGGGATACGCAGTATTTT
16	TRBD1	NA	TRBV7-2	TRBJ2-7	CASSQTAGTGGYEQYF	TGTGCCAGCAGCCAGACCGCCGGGACAGGGGGCTACGAGCAGTACTTC
14	TRBD2	NA	TRBV7-7	TRBJ2-7	CASSPTSGSYEQYF	TGTGCCAGCAGCCCCACTAGCGGGAGCTACGAGCAGTACTTC